This TCR beta chain was captured in a study of naive and memory T cell subsets. This clonotype was counted only a few times. CMV status came from CD4+ T cell IFNgamma after overnight CMV lysate stimulation of fresh PBMCs. After CD4 positive bead selection, the CD4-negative fraction gave CD8 T cells. EMRA cells were CD45RA+CD27-, and effector memory cells CD45RA-CD27-. Both TRBC1 and TRBC2 were covered by a beta constant-region primer of two equimolar oligonucleotides. Ligated cDNA was amplified by four rounds of PCR with nested alpha and beta constant-region primers and SP2. TCRdb fed the UMI-ligation and nested PCR reads into MiXCR, producing one record per CDR3 protein. The data contain 30,000 to 40,000 distinct CDR3 sequences, roughly 20% of them singletons. CDR3 length: 13 residues.

What was sequenced was effector memory CD4+ T cells from blood. The subset here: effector memory, CD45RA- CD27-. The clonotype was recovered from a human donor in good health. V gene TRBV12-3 or TRBV12-4 combines with J gene TRBJ1-4, with D possibly TRBD1 on 5 matching bases. CDR3 DNA sequence: TGTGCGAGCGGGGGGAATATTGGCGAAAAACTGTTTTTT. It yields the protein CASGGNIGEKLFF.